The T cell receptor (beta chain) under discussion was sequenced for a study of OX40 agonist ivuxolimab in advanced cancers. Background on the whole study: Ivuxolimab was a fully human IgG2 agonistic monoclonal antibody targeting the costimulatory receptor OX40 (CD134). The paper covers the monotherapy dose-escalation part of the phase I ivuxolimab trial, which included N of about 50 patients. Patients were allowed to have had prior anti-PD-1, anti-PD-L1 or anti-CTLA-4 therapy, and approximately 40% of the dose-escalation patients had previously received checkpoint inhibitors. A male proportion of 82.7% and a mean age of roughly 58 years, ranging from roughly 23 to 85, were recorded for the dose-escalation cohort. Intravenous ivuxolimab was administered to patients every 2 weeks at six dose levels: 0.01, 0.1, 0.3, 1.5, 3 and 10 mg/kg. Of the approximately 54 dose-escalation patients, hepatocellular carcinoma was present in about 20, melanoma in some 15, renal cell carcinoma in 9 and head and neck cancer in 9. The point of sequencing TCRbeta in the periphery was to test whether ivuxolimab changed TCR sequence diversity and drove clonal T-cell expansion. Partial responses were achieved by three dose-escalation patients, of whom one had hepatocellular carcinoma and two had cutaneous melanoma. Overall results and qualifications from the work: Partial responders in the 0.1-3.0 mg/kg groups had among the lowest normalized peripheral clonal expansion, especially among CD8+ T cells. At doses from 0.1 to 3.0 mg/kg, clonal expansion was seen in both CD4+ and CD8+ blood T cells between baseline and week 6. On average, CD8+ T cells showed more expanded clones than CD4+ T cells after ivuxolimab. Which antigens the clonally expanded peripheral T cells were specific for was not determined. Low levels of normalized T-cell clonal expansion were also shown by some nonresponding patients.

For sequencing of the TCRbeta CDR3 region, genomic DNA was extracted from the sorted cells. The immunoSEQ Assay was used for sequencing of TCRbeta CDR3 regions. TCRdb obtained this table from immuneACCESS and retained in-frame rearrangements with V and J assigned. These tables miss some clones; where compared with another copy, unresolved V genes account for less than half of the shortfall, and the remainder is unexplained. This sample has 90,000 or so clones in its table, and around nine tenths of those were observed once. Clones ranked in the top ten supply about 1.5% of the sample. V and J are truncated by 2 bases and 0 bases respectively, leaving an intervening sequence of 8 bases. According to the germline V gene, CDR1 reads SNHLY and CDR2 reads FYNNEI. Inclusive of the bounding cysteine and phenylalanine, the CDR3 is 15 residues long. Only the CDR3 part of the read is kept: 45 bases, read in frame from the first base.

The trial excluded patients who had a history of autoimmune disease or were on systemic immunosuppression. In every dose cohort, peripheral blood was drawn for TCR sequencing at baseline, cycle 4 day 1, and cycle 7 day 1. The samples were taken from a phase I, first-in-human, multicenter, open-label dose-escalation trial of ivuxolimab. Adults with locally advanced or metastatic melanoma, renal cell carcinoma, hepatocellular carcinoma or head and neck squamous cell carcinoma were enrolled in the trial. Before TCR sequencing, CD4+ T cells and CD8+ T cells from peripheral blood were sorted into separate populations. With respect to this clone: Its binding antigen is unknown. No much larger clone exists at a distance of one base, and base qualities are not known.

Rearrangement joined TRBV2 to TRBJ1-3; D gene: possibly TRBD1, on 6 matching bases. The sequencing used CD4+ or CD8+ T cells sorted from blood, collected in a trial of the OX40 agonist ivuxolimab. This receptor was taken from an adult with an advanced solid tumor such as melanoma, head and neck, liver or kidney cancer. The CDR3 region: CASSERDTSGNTIYF. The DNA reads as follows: TGTGCCAGCAGTGAACGGGACACCTCTGGAAACACCATATATTTT.